This T cell receptor (beta chain) was sequenced for a study of beta chain features in type 1 diabetes. Study-wide points: The study found fewer insertions and more deletions at VDJ junctions in type 1 diabetes patients. A definitive answer on HLA type influencing TCRB rearrangement was not reached here.

Expressed TCRB transcripts were sequenced after all isolated RNA was converted to cDNA. The protocol was immunoSEQ multiplex PCR, while the TCRdb copy is restricted to in-frame clones and leaves out a portion. The table has under 950,000 clones, 15% to 20% seen once. V dropped 7 bases and J dropped 1 base, with 10 bases sitting between them. Germline V gene sequence: CDR1 SQVTM, CDR2 ANQGSEA. There are 12 residues in the CDR3. As for this clone: No antigen is known for it.

Researchers reported sorting CD4+ naive, central memory, regulatory and stem cell-like memory cells via CD45RO/CCR7/CD25/CD127/CD95/CD27. The authors obtained over 95% purity in all sorted populations. The sequencing sample was made of naive CD4+ T cells from blood. This TCR came from a woman younger than 35 in good health. The chain carries TRBV29-1 and TRBJ2-5; D not resolved. CDR3 amino acids: CSALSGQETQYF. The CDR3 DNA reads TGCAGCGCCCTATCGGGCCAAGAGACCCAGTACTTC.